This T cell receptor (beta chain) originates from a study of T cells after yellow fever vaccination (dated by TCRdb to about 2019). Describing the broader study: The SMART-Seq v4 Ultra Low Input RNA kit was used to prepare libraries from fractions with low cell numbers. To follow T-cell clones before and after primary and booster YFV17D yellow fever vaccination, bulk TCR alpha and beta repertoires were sequenced over time. The cohort comprised two healthy male donors, one aged 18 to 30 and one aged 30 to 39 years. Blood was collected at multiple timepoints before and after primary and secondary immunization, and bulk PBMC replicates and cell subsets were isolated. Beyond this particular receptor, the publication reports: Most clones expanded after primary vaccination were re-detected after the booster (just under 97% of CD4 and more than 70% of CD8), suggesting broad memory maintenance. Compared with the primary T-cell response, the secondary T-cell response was weaker but faster, peaking on day 5 rather than day 15. A small share of clonotypes was detected in both CD4 and CD8 compartments, with the overlap likely arising from convergent recombination. Because abundant contaminating clonotypes from the bulk population could be contained in FACS-sorted repertoires, computational filtering was required. Because only two donors were included in the study, the extent to which the findings can be generalized is limited.

Sequencing was performed on an Illumina NovaSeq 6000. Synthesis of TCR cDNA relied on 5'RACE template switching, a step that introduced a universal primer site along with unique molecular identifiers. cDNA synthesis was primed from both the TCR alpha and TCR beta constant segments. Libraries were amplified in two PCR steps, with sample barcodes and sequencing adapters added in the second step. Sequencing of libraries was done on Illumina HiSeq 2500 (2x100 bp) or NovaSeq (2x150 bp). Under the source paper's analysis protocol: Demultiplexing of reads and collapsing into UMI consensus sequences were performed with MIGEC, and V(D)J alignment was carried out with MiXCR. Vaccine-responding clonotypes were defined with edgeR using replicate PBMC samples, requiring FDR below 0.01 and a log2 fold change above 5 up to day 15. CD4 or CD8 identity was assigned to each bulk clonotype according to whether the clonotype was present at higher abundance in the sequenced CD4 repertoire or the sequenced CD8 repertoire. TCRdb itself trimmed the public reads at Q25 with fastp, ran MiXCR and retained productive beta chains. Identical CDR3 proteins give one entry, which carries the most common genes and DNA. These V and J calls are TCRdb output, not the study's own analysis. The sample data list 300,000 to 350,000 distinct CDR3 sequences, and over 8.5% of these were observed just once. 3% to 4% of the sample is held by the ten biggest clonotypes.

This clonotype was detected only a few times. Its antigen remains unidentified. No base-level quality is on record; no much larger clone is a single base apart. The CDR1 and CDR2 encoded by the germline V gene are KGHSH and LQKENI. From its cysteine to its valine, the CDR3 spans 15 amino acids. The kept DNA is CDR3 alone, 45 bases in frame from the first base. The germline V and J ends show losses of 3 bases and 3 bases respectively, and no gene match explains 7 bases of the junction. According to the study, the label for this sample's treatment or condition signals: live attenuated yellow fever vaccine strain. A standard Ficoll-Paque protocol was used to isolate PBMCs from peripheral blood. Dynabeads CD4 and CD8 positive selection kits were used to isolate CD4 and CD8 T-cell fractions. TriZol was used to extract RNA from bulk PBMCs, CD4 and CD8 fractions, and dextramer-positive and dextramer-negative fractions.

The source is a man between 18 and 29 years old who received the YFV17D yellow fever vaccine. Sequencing used CD4+ T cells sorted from PBMCs, obtained 45 days after the yellow fever booster vaccination. The rearranged chain carries TRBV18 and TRBJ2-7, with 8 bases aligning to TRBD2. At the DNA level, the sequence is TGTGCCAGCTCACCTTCAGCGGGGGCCGGCTACGAGCAGTACGTC. It is translated as CASSPSAGAGYEQYV.